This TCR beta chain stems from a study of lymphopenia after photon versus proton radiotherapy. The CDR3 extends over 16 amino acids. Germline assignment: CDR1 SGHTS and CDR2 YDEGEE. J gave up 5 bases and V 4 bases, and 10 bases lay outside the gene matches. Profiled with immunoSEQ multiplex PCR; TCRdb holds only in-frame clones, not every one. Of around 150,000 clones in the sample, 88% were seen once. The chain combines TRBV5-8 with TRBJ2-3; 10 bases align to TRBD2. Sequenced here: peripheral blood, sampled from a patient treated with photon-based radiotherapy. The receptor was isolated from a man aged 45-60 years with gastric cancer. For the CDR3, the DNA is TGTGCCAGCAGCGCTCTAGCGGGAGCAAAAGTAGATACGCAGTATTTT. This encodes CASSALAGAKVDTQYF.